The sequence of this TCR beta chain was determined in a study of control samples from healthy donors and cancer patients. The protocol was immunoSEQ multiplex PCR, while the TCRdb copy is restricted to in-frame clones and leaves out a portion. The sample includes roughly 69,000 clones, around 87% of them seen just once. With 1 base clipped from V and 6 bases from J, the junction kept 11 bases outside the gene matches. This CDR3 has 17 amino acids. Germline loops: CDR1 SEHNR, CDR2 FQNEAQ (reference sequence). The TCR sequence derives from a woman aged 45-60 years with head and neck cancer. Sequencing input: PBMCs. This rearrangement joins TRBV7-9 to TRBJ1-1; 10 bases fit TRBD1. CDR3 residues: CASSLGDRGRVNAEAFF. CDR3 DNA sequence: TGTGCCAGCAGCTTAGGGGACAGGGGAAGGGTTAATGCTGAAGCTTTCTTT. Together with reference TRBV7-9 and TRBJ1-1, the CDR3 gives the full variable domain: DTGVSQNPRHKITKRGQNVTFRCDPISEHNRLYWYRQTLGQGPEFLTYFQNEAQLEKSRLLSDRFSAERPKGSFSTLEIQRTEQGDSAMYLCASSLGDRGRVNAEAFFGQGTRLTVV.